A selection of T cell receptor beta chains follows, all from one sample in a study of CD4 T cells in relation to SARS-CoV-2 and coronaviruses. No cognate antigen is known for these TCRs. The method was immunoSEQ multiplex PCR; TCRdb's version includes in-frame clones alone and lacks a portion of them. The sample has roughly 28,000 clones; about two thirds are singletons. The sequencing input was CD4+ T cells from PBMCs, cultured in vitro. These receptors came from a human donor in good health. Both conserved end residues are part of each CDR3. A D gene is named only where the DNA matches it firmly. Clone size, where shown, is once, few, many, or a class for clones that have expanded.

D gene,clone size,V gene,J gene,CDR3 DNA,CDR3 protein
.,.,TRBV3-1/TRBV3-2,TRBJ2-5,TGTGCCAGCAGCCAAGCCGGGACTCAAGAGACCCAGTACTTC,CASSQAGTQETQYF
TRBD1,.,TRBV19,TRBJ1-5,TGTGCCAGTAAGCGGGGAGGGGGCCCCTCAGCCGGCAATCAGCCCCAGCATTTT,CASKRGGGPSAGNQPQHF
.,few,TRBV12-3/TRBV12-4,TRBJ1-6,TGTGCCAGCAGTTTAGTAGGATCACCCCTCCACTTT,CASSLVGSPLHF
.,.,TRBV18,TRBJ1-2,TGTGCCAGCTCACCAGGGAGGGCAGGCCCGACCTATGGCTACACCTTC,CASSPGRAGPTYGYTF
TRBD1,.,TRBV29-1,TRBJ1-1,TGCAGCGTTGAAACAGGGGGGAACGAACTAGCTTTCTTT,CSVETGGNELAFF
.,.,TRBV5-6,TRBJ2-7,TGTGCCAGCAGCTTGGTCATGGACGCCTACGAGCAGTACTTC,CASSLVMDAYEQYF
.,.,TRBV10-2,TRBJ2-7,TGCGCCAGCAGTGCAGGGGCACTCTATGCCTACGAGCAGTACTTC,CASSAGALYAYEQYF
TRBD2,.,TRBV5-1,TRBJ2-3,TGCGCCAGCAGCTTGGGGTCGGCGGGAGTTACAGATACGCAGTATTTT,CASSLGSAGVTDTQYF
.,few,TRBV3-1/TRBV3-2,TRBJ2-5,TGTGCCAGCAGCCATCTAAGTCGCGGAGGCGGAGAGACCCAGTACTTC,CASSHLSRGGGETQYF
.,.,TRBV6-2/TRBV6-3,TRBJ1-3,TGTGCCAGCAGTTCCCAAGGAAACACCATATATTTT,CASSSQGNTIYF
TRBD2,few,TRBV4-1,TRBJ2-7,TGCGCCAGCAGCCAAGAAGTCCCCGTCGGGGGGGTGGGTGAGCAGTACTTC,CASSQEVPVGGVGEQYF
.,.,TRBV6-2/TRBV6-3,TRBJ1-2,TGTGCCAGCAGTTATTCGACCCCCTTGGGCTACACCTTC,CASSYSTPLGYTF
.,few,TRBV5-1,TRBJ1-1,TGCGCCAGCACCTTGGCTCGGGGGAGCACTGAAGCTTTCTTT,CASTLARGSTEAFF
TRBD1,.,TRBV5-6,TRBJ1-2,TGTGCCAGCAGCTGGTTGGGACAGGGGGACTATGGCTACACCTTC,CASSWLGQGDYGYTF
.,.,TRBV4-3,TRBJ1-2,TGCGCCAGCAGCCAAGATCCGGGCAGGGAGCATGGCTACACCTTC,CASSQDPGREHGYTF
.,.,TRBV4-3,TRBJ2-7,TGCGCCAGCAGCCAAGGTGAGGGGAGGGAGCAGTACTTC,CASSQGEGREQYF
.,.,TRBV7-9,TRBJ2-3,TGTGCCAGCAGCTTAAACCTACAGACAGATACGCAGTATTTT,CASSLNLQTDTQYF
.,.,TRBV10-3,TRBJ1-3,TGTGCCATCATTAAAGAGGCAGTCTCTGGAAACACCATATATTTT,CAIIKEAVSGNTIYF
.,.,TRBV7-9,TRBJ1-1,TGTGCCAGCAGCTTAGAGGAGGGTCTGAACACTGAAGCTTTCTTT,CASSLEEGLNTEAFF
.,.,TRBV5-5,TRBJ1-2,TGTGCCAGCAGCTTCAGACAGGAAGCTAACTATGGCTACACCTTC,CASSFRQEANYGYTF
.,.,TRBV11-1,TRBJ2-2,TGTGCCAGCAGCTTAGCCGGACCTACCGGGGAGCTGTTTTTT,CASSLAGPTGELFF
.,.,TRBV7-9,TRBJ1-2,TGTGCCAGCAGCTTAGAAACTAGCGTGGGATATGGCTACACCTTC,CASSLETSVGYGYTF
TRBD2,.,TRBV20-1,TRBJ2-1,TGCAGTGCGGCCGGGACTAGCCAGTTCTTC,CSAAGTSQFF
.,.,TRBV5-5,TRBJ2-5,TGTGCCAGCAGCTTCTCGCCCGGCCCCCAAGAGACCCAGTACTTC,CASSFSPGPQETQYF
.,.,TRBV29-1,TRBJ2-6,TGCAGCGTCCCTGTCCGCTCTGGGGCCAACGTCCTGACTTTC,CSVPVRSGANVLTF
TRBD2,once,TRBV5-1,TRBJ2-3,TGCGCCAGCAGCTTGACCCTACTAGCGGGGGGTAGCACAGATACGCAGTATTTT,CASSLTLLAGGSTDTQYF
TRBD1,.,TRBV11-2,TRBJ2-3,TGTGCCAGCACCGAGACAGGGGTTCGAGATACGCAGTATTTT,CASTETGVRDTQYF
TRBD1,.,TRBV7-2,TRBJ1-1,TGTGCCAGCAGCCCGCGGACAGGGGCCTTTGAAGCTTTCTTT,CASSPRTGAFEAFF
.,.,TRBV7-3,TRBJ2-2,TGTGCCAGCAGCGCTTCGAACACCGGGGAGCTGTTTTTT,CASSASNTGELFF
TRBD1,.,TRBV18,TRBJ1-1,TGTGCCAGCTCACCACCCGACAGGGGGAGTACTGAAGCTTTCTTT,CASSPPDRGSTEAFF
.,.,TRBV27,TRBJ1-4,TGTGCCAGCAGTTTGCAAGGGGCGGGAAATGAAAAACTGTTTTTT,CASSLQGAGNEKLFF
.,once,TRBV7-3,TRBJ2-6,TGTGCCAGCAGCCCCAATTTCGGAGGGGCCAACGTCCTGACTTTC,CASSPNFGGANVLTF
TRBD1,few,TRBV7-3,TRBJ1-1,TGTGCCAGCAGCTTAAGTCCCAACAGGGGAGGGACTGAAGCTTTCTTT,CASSLSPNRGGTEAFF
TRBD1,.,TRBV9,TRBJ2-5,TGTGCCAGCAGCTCCAGCTTCCAGGGGGCGCTCGGAGAGACCCAGTACTTC,CASSSSFQGALGETQYF
TRBD2,.,TRBV5-6,TRBJ2-3,TGTGCCAGCAGCTTTAGGACTAGCGGGGGGAATCCCACAGATACGCAGTATTTT,CASSFRTSGGNPTDTQYF
.,once,TRBV18,TRBJ2-2,TGTGCCAGCTCACCACCGACGGGGGCCACCGGGGAGCTGTTTTTT,CASSPPTGATGELFF
.,.,TRBV7-9,TRBJ1-1,TGTGCCAGCAGCTTAGCCGCAAAGGGCACTGAAGCTTTCTTT,CASSLAAKGTEAFF
TRBD1,.,TRBV4-1,TRBJ1-5,TGCGCCAGCAGCGATGCCTTTACAGGGGTTAGTCAGCCCCAGCATTTT,CASSDAFTGVSQPQHF
.,.,TRBV7-2,TRBJ2-1,TGTGCCAGCAGCTTAGTTAGCGACTCCTACAATGAGCAGTTCTTC,CASSLVSDSYNEQFF